The sample holds a few counts of the clone carrying this T cell receptor beta chain. The data are from a study of early T cells in non-severe SARS-CoV-2 infection. CDR1 and CDR2 from the germline V gene are LGHNA and YSLEER. The CDR3 has 17 residues. V trimming: 3 bases; J trimming: 7 bases; junction bases outside the gene matches: 11. TCRdb fed the 5' RACE reads into MiXCR, producing one record per CDR3 protein. The sample holds about 60,000 distinct CDR3 sequences, about 12% seen once. The chain is built from TRBV4-3 and TRBJ2-7; 14 bases map to TRBD2. Material for sequencing was whole blood. The receptor was derived from an adult who was a healthcare worker with PCR-confirmed SARS-CoV-2 infection or an uninfected control (not recorded which). Here the CDR3 DNA reads TGCGCCAGCAGCCAGAGGACGGGGGGGACTAGCGGGAGAGAGCAGTACTTC. Translating it yields CASSQRTGGTSGREQYF.